The 27 T cell receptor beta chains below were found in one sample sequenced in a study of blood T cell repertoires in COVID-19. Clones were sequenced by immunoSEQ multiplex PCR, and TCRdb holds only the in-frame ones, with some missing. The sample has almost 350,000 clones, about 88% seen once; the top ten hold approximately 0.93%. The sequencing sample was made of PBMCs or T cells enriched from blood (not recorded which). These receptor sequences come from a woman in her twenties or thirties who had been exposed to COVID-19.

The chain recombines TRBV10-2 with TRBJ2-1, with 10 bases lining up with TRBD2. The CDR3 is 15 residues long. The V gene end was trimmed by 3 bases and the J gene end by 8 bases; junction bases not matched to a gene: 7. CDR1 is WSHSY and CDR2 is SAAADI in the germline V gene. The CDR3 nucleotides are TGCGCCAGCAGTGATCGAACTAGCGGGATCTATGAGCAGTTCTTC. Translating gives CASSDRTSGIYEQFF.

J is TRBJ2-5 and V is TRBV7-9, with TRBD2 matching over 10 bases. The V and J ends lost 1 base and 4 bases, in that order; junction bases with no gene match: 6. The CDR3 sequence is 16 residues long. Germline CDR1 and CDR2: SEHNR and FQNEAQ (reference sequence). CDR3 sequence reads: CASSLGAGGPRETQYF. The DNA of the CDR3 is TGTGCCAGCAGCTTAGGAGCGGGAGGGCCGAGAGAGACCCAGTACTTC. The full variable domain, rest sourced from reference TRBV7-9 and TRBJ2-5, is DTGVSQNPRHKITKRGQNVTFRCDPISEHNRLYWYRQTLGQGPEFLTYFQNEAQLEKSRLLSDRFSAERPKGSFSTLEIQRTEQGDSAMYLCASSLGAGGPRETQYFGPGTRLLVL.

This chain links TRBV9 with TRBJ2-1, with D possibly TRBD2 on 5 matching bases. Per germline, CDR1 SGDLS and CDR2 YYNGEE. The V end lost 3 bases, the J end lost 2 bases, and 12 bases lay between the germline ends. CDR3 size: 15 residues. CDR3 in amino acids: CASSDRTDTYNEQFF. The CDR3 coding sequence is TGTGCCAGCAGCGATCGGACTGATACCTACAATGAGCAGTTCTTC. Filled out from reference TRBV9 and TRBJ2-1, the complete variable domain reads DSGVTQTPKHLITATGQRVTLRCSPRSGDLSVYWYQQSLDQGLQFLIQYYNGEERAKGNILERFSAQQFPDLHSELNLSSLELGDSALYFCASSDRTDTYNEQFFGPGTRLTVL.

Comments on this clone: At one boundary the junction diverges from the germline segment, which might be a read error. The chain carries TRBV29-1 and TRBJ1-2, with D perhaps TRBD1 (5 bases). This CDR3 region has 10 residues. Germline CDR1 is SQVTM and CDR2 is ANQGSEA. The CDR3 is CSVEGGRTAF. The CDR3 coding sequence is TGCAGCGTTGAGGGGGGACGGACGGCCTTC.

The chain is built from TRBV7-9 and TRBJ1-2; 7 bases fit TRBD1. The CDR3 is made up of 14 amino acids. Germline CDR1 reads SEHNR; CDR2 reads FQNEAQ (reference sequence). V lost 2 bases, J lost 6 bases, and 6 bases stayed unmatched. The DNA of the CDR3 is TGTGCCAGCAGCTTAAAAGCCGACAGGGATGGCTACACCTTC. Translating gives CASSLKADRDGYTF.

The chain combines TRBV6-1 with TRBJ1-5; 11 nucleotides line up with TRBD1. The CDR3 covers 20 residues. Germline V gene sequence: CDR1 MNHNS, CDR2 SASEGT. V lost 0 bases to trimming and J lost 0 bases; unmatched junction nucleotides: 10. CDR3 bases: TGTGCCAGCAGTGAAGCAAGAGGGACAGGGGGATGGTATAGCAATCAGCCCCAGCATTTT. This codes for CASSEARGTGGWYSNQPQHF.

The V call is TRBV19, the J call TRBJ2-7, with TRBD1 matching 8 bases. Germline V CDR1 and CDR2: LNHDA, SQIVND (reference sequence). Losses at the gene ends were 3 bases for V and 3 bases for J; bases not matched to a gene: 10. The CDR3 runs to 16 residues. DNA for the CDR3: TGTGCCAGTAGTATTGGACAGGGAAGAGGAGTCTACGAGCAGTACTTC. It codes for CASSIGQGRGVYEQYF. Full variable domain (remainder filled in from reference TRBV19 and TRBJ2-7): DGGITQSPKYLFRKEGQNVTLSCEQNLNHDAMYWYRQDPGQGLRLIYYSQIVNDFQKGDIAEGYSVSREKKESFPLTVTSAQKNPTAFYLCASSIGQGRGVYEQYFGPGTRLTVT.

V is TRBV7-3 and J is TRBJ1-6; no clear D gene. The germline CDR1 and CDR2 sequences are SGHTA and FQGTGA. V gave up 1 base and J gave up 5 bases, with 12 bases separating them. The CDR3 sequence is 16 residues long. The CDR3 DNA is TGTGCCAGCAGCTTAATGGGAGAGCGGAATAATTCACCCCTCCACTTT. This codes for CASSLMGERNNSPLHF.

The V gene is TRBV7-8, the J gene TRBJ1-1; 8 positions agree with TRBD1. With V trimmed by 9 bases and J by 12 bases, 12 bases remained unmatched. From germline, CDR1 is SGHVS and CDR2 FQNEAQ. The CDR3 runs to 12 residues. The CDR3 spells CASSKDREAPFF. CDR3 nucleotide sequence: TGTGCCAGTTCAAAGGACAGGGAGGCGCCTTTCTTT.

This clone was seen only once. The chain employs TRBV5-5 and TRBJ1-2; tentative D call: TRBD1 (6 bases). CDR3 length: 13 amino acids. Germline V gene lookup returns CDR1 SGHKS and CDR2 YYEKEE (reference sequence). Trimming removed 4 bases from V and 2 bases from J, with 9 bases in between. The chain's CDR3 is CASSQTGNYGYTF. CDR3 sequence (DNA): TGTGCCAGCAGCCAAACAGGGAACTATGGCTACACCTTC.

This sequence joins TRBV19 and TRBJ1-4; 7 nucleotides line up with TRBD1. The CDR3 has 15 amino acids. V was pared by 4 bases and J by 6 bases, with 8 bases of the junction left unmatched. Germline V gene lookup returns CDR1 LNHDA and CDR2 SQIVND (reference sequence). In DNA form, the CDR3 reads TGTGCCAGTAGTACTCGACAGGGTGGTTATGAAAAACTGTTTTTT. Protein product: CASSTRQGGYEKLFF.

This chain uses TRBV7-9 with TRBJ2-1, with unresolved D. Trimming removed 4 bases at V and 9 bases at J, with 10 bases between. The CDR3 sequence is 12 residues long. Germline V gene lookup returns CDR1 SEHNR and CDR2 FQNEAQ (reference sequence). CDR3 protein: CASSSPGVEQFF. The DNA for the CDR3 is TGTGCCAGCAGCTCCCCCGGAGTTGAGCAGTTCTTC. The full variable domain, rest sourced from reference TRBV7-9 and TRBJ2-1, is DTGVSQNPRHKITKRGQNVTFRCDPISEHNRLYWYRQTLGQGPEFLTYFQNEAQLEKSRLLSDRFSAERPKGSFSTLEIQRTEQGDSAMYLCASSSPGVEQFFGPGTRLTVL.

The chain uses TRBV19 and TRBJ2-7, with TRBD2 matching 9 bases. The CDR3 runs to 14 residues. Unmatched junction bases numbered 6, after V lost 5 bases and J lost 4 bases. CDR1 is LNHDA and CDR2 is SQIVND in the germline V gene (reference sequence). CDR3 residues: CASSVGLAPYEQYF. As DNA, the CDR3 is TGTGCCAGTAGTGTAGGACTAGCGCCGTACGAGCAGTACTTC.

This clone has just one count. This chain connects TRBV2 to TRBJ1-6; 7 bases line up with TRBD1. V was pared by 7 bases and J by 7 bases, with 1 base of the junction left unmatched. The CDR3 is 12 residues long. Germline V gene data show CDR1 as SNHLY and CDR2 as FYNNEI. Here the CDR3 DNA reads TGTGCCAGCACGGGACAGAATTCACCCCTCCACTTT. Protein product: CASTGQNSPLHF.

This chain connects TRBV29-1 to TRBJ1-1; 11 nucleotides match TRBD1. The CDR3 loop spans 12 amino acids. Losses at the gene ends were 7 bases for V and 10 bases for J; bases not matched to a gene: 8. The V gene's germline CDR1 is SQVTM and CDR2 ANQGSEA. Written as DNA, the CDR3 is TGCAGCGGGCAGGACAGGGGGCGCTTAGCTTTCTTT. Amino acid sequence: CSGQDRGRLAFF.

This sequence joins TRBV27 and TRBJ2-2; D gene uncertain. V lost 3 bases and J lost 6, with 5 bases in between. Germline V CDR1 and CDR2: MNHEY, SMNVEV (reference sequence). The CDR3 is 12 residues long. The CDR3 spells CASSFFSGELFF. Written as DNA, the CDR3 is TGTGCCAGCAGTTTTTTCTCCGGGGAGCTGTTTTTT.

The V and J genes are TRBV10-3 and TRBJ1-3, with a possible D match to TRBD1 (5 bases). Germline assignment: CDR1 ENHRY and CDR2 SYGVKD. The germline V and J ends were trimmed by 5 bases and 4 bases, with 15 bases remaining between them. The CDR3 consists of 15 residues. This chain's CDR3 is CAISSPTESGNTIYF. In DNA form, the CDR3 reads TGTGCCATCAGTTCCCCGACAGAATCCGGAAACACCATATATTTT.

The chain links TRBV9 to TRBJ1-6, with D tentatively TRBD1 (5 bases). In germline, CDR1 is SGDLS, CDR2 YYNGEE. Trimming left V 3 bases short and J 3 bases short, with 7 bases between. The CDR3 covers 14 residues. This chain's CDR3 is CASSGGVYNSPLHF. CDR3 nucleotides: TGTGCCAGCAGCGGGGGGGTCTATAATTCACCCCTCCACTTT.

The DNA for the CDR3 is TGTGCCACCAGGGGGGACAGCGCCTACGAGCAGTACTTC. Residues: CATRGDSAYEQYF. The chain joins TRBV15 to TRBJ2-7, with TRBD1 matching over 7 bases. The CDR3 is 13 amino acids. Trimming removed 6 bases from V and 2 bases from J; junction bases left unmatched: 4. Germline CDR1 and CDR2: LNHNV and YYDKDF (reference sequence).

The rearrangement uses TRBV27 and TRBJ2-1; D may be TRBD1 (6 bases). Germline V CDR1 and CDR2: MNHEY, SMNVEV (reference sequence). The CDR3 sequence is 14 residues long. V lost 6 bases and J lost 3, with 12 bases in between. Here the CDR3 reads CASSPTDSYNEQFF. In nucleotides, the CDR3 is TGTGCCAGCAGCCCTACGGACAGCTACAATGAGCAGTTCTTC.

The rearrangement uses TRBV11-2 and TRBJ2-5; TRBD2 matches at 11 bases. CDR3 length equals 14 residues. V shed 4 bases and J 5 bases; nucleotides not matched to a gene: 3. The germline V gene encodes CDR1 SGHAT and CDR2 FQNNGV. The CDR3 region has the DNA TGTGCCAGCAGCTCGGGACTAGCGGTGGAGACCCAGTACTTC. Its translation is CASSSGLAVETQYF.

The chain employs TRBV27 and TRBJ1-4, with a possible D match to TRBD1 (5 bases). V lost 7 bases and J 0 bases, leaving 9 bases between the germline ends. Germline V gives CDR1 MNHEY, CDR2 SMNVEV (reference sequence). The CDR3 covers 14 residues. This CDR3 reads CASKRGTTNEKLFF. The CDR3 DNA reads as TGTGCCAGCAAACGGGGGACAACTAATGAAAAACTGTTTTTT.

J is TRBJ2-5 and V is TRBV29-1; maybe TRBD2 (6 bases). This CDR3 has 18 residues. CDR1 and CDR2 from the germline V gene are SQVTM and ANQGSEA. V lost 4 bases, J lost 1 base, and 25 bases lay in between. CDR3: CSVAPRGNWEALQETQYF. CDR3 coding DNA: TGCAGCGTTGCCCCCCGAGGGAACTGGGAGGCCCTCCAAGAGACCCAGTACTTC.

The J gene is TRBJ2-7, the V gene TRBV28, with TRBD2 identical over 14 bases. CDR1 is MDHEN, CDR2 SYDVKM, per germline. The V gene end was trimmed by 7 bases and the J gene end by 5 bases; junction bases not matched to a gene: 7. This CDR3 comprises 15 residues. The chain's CDR3 is CASKLGTSGRNEQYF. In nucleotides, the CDR3 is TGTGCCAGCAAACTCGGGACTAGCGGGAGAAACGAGCAGTACTTC.

This chain connects TRBV6-5 to TRBJ2-1; D unresolved. The CDR3 has 16 amino acids. CDR1 and CDR2 (germline): MNHEY, SVGAGI. Trimming took 2 bases from V and 0 from J, leaving 11 bases between them. The CDR3 DNA is TGTGCCAGCAGTTACGGTGAAGTGAGCTCCTACAATGAGCAGTTCTTC. This gives the protein CASSYGEVSSYNEQFF.

The chain recombines TRBV10-3 with TRBJ2-2; 10 bases line up with TRBD1. CDR1 is ENHRY and CDR2 is SYGVKD in the germline V gene. CDR3 size: 16 residues. The ends lost 4 bases at V and 3 bases at J; junction bases unmatched: 5. The CDR3 sequence: CAISGLDRGDTGELFF. The CDR3 coding sequence is TGTGCCATCAGTGGTTTGGACAGGGGGGACACCGGGGAGCTGTTTTTT.

The sample holds a few counts of this clone. The V and J genes are TRBV27 and TRBJ1-1, with 7 positions matching TRBD1. Germline V gene sequence: CDR1 MNHEY, CDR2 SMNVEV (reference sequence). After removal of 1 base from V and 0 bases from J, the junction contained 2 bases not matched to a gene. The CDR3 covers 15 residues. CDR3 DNA: TGTGCCAGCAGTTTATTCCAGGGGGTGAACACTGAAGCTTTCTTT. As protein: CASSLFQGVNTEAFF.